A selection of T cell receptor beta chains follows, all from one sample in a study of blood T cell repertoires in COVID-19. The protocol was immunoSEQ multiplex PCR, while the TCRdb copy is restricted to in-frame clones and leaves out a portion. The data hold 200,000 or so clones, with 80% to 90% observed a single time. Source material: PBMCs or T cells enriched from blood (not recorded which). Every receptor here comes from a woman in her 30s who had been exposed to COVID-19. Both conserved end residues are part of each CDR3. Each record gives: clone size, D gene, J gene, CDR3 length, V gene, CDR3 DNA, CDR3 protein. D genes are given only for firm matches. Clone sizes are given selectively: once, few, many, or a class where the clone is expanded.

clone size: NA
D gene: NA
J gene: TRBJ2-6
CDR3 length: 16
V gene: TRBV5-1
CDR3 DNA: TGCGCCAGCAGCTTGGAACAAATCTCTGGGGCCAACGTCCTGACTTTC
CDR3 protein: CASSLEQISGANVLTF

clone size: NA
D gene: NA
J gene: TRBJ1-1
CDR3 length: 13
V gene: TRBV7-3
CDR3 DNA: TGTGCCAGCAGCTTATCGGGAGACACTGAGGCTTTCTTT
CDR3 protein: CASSLSGDTEAFF

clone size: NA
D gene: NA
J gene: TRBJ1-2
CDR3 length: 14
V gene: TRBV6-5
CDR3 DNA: TGTGCCAGCAGTTACTCCGCAGGGGCCTATGGCTACACCTTC
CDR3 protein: CASSYSAGAYGYTF

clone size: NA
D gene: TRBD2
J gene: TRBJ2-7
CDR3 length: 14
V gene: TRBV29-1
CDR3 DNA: TGCAGCGTTGAAGTAGCGGGGCACTCCTACGAGCAGTACTTC
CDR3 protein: CSVEVAGHSYEQYF

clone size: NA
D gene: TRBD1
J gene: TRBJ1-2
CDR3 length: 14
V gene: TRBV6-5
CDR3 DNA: TGTGCCAGCAGTCGGACAGGGGAAAGCTATGGCTACACCTTC
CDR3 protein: CASSRTGESYGYTF

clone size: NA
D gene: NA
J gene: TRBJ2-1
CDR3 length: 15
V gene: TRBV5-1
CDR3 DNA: TGCGCCAGCACTACCAACAGTGGTTCTTACAATGAGCAGTTCTTC
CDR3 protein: CASTTNSGSYNEQFF

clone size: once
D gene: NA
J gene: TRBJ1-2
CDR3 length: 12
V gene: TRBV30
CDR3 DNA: TGTGCCTTACAGGGTCCTCACTATGGCTACACCTTC
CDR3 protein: CALQGPHYGYTF

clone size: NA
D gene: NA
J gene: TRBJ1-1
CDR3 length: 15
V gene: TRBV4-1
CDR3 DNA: TGCGCCAGCAGCCGGGCAGGGCCCATTAACACTGAAGCTTTCTTT
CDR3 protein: CASSRAGPINTEAFF

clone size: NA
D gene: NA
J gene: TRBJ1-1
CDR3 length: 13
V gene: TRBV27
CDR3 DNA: TGTGCCAGCAGTTTAGGCAGGGCTACTGAAGCTTTCTTT
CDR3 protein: CASSLGRATEAFF

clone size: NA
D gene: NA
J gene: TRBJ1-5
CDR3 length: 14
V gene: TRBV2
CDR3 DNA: TGTGCCAGCATGGTTTCACGGAGGGGCCAGCCCCAGCATTTT
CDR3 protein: CASMVSRRGQPQHF

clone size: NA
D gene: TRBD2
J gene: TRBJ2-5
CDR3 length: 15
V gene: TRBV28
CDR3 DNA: TGTGCCAGCAGTTTGAGCGGGAGGGCCCGAGAGACCCAGTACTTC
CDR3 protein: CASSLSGRARETQYF

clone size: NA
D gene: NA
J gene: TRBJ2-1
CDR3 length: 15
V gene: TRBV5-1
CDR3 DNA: TGCGCCAGCAGTTGGGAGAGCTATTCCTACAATGAGCAGTTCTTC
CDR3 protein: CASSWESYSYNEQFF

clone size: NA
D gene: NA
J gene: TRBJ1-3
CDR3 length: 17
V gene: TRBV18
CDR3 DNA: TGTGCCAGCTCGCCCGGGGGGGGCCAGATCTCTGGAAACACCATATATTTT
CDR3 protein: CASSPGGGQISGNTIYF

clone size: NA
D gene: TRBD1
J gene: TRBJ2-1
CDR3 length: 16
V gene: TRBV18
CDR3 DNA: TGTGCCAGCTCACCATTATTAGGACAGGGGGCTCATGAGCAGTTCTTC
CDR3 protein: CASSPLLGQGAHEQFF

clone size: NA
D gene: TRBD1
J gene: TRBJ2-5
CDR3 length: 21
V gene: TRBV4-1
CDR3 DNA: TGCGCCAGCAGCCAAGAGAAGTTGGGGACAGGGGGCGCAGGCTTTATGGAGACCCAGTACTTC
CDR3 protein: CASSQEKLGTGGAGFMETQYF

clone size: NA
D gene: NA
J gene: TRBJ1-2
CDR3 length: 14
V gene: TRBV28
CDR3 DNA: TGTGCCAGCACCGCGGTAGCCCTCCTTAGGGGCTACACCTTC
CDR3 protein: CASTAVALLRGYTF

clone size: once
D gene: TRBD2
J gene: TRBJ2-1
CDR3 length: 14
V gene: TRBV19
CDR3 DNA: TGTGCCAGTAGTATATCTGGGAGGGTCAATGAGCAGTTCTTC
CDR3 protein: CASSISGRVNEQFF

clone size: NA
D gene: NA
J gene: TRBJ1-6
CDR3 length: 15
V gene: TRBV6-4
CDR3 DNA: TGTGCCAGCAGTGACTCCGGGAGGAGGAGATCACCCCTCCACTTT
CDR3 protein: CASSDSGRRRSPLHF

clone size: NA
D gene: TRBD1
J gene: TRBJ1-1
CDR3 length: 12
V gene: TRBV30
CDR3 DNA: TGTGCCTGGAGGAGACAGGACAGGGAAGCTTTCTTT
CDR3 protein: CAWRRQDREAFF

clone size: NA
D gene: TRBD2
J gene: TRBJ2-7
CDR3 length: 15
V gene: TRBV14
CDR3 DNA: TGTGCCAGCAGCCAATTTAGCGGGAGTATGTTCGAGCAGTACTTC
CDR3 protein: CASSQFSGSMFEQYF

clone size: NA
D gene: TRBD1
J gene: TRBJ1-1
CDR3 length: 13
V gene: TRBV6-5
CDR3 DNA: TGTGCCAGCACCTTAACAGGGGGCACTGAAGCTTTCTTT
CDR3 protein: CASTLTGGTEAFF

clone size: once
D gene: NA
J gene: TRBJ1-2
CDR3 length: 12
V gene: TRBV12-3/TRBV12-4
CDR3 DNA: TGTGCCAGCAGAGGGAGGCTCTATGGCTACACCTTC
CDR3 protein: CASRGRLYGYTF

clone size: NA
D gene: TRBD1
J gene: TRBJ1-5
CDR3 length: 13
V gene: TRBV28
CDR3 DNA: TGTGCCAGCAATCGGGACAGCCTCAGACCCCAGCATTTT
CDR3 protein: CASNRDSLRPQHF

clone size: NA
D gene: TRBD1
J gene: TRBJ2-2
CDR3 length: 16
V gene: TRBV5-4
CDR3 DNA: TGTGCCAGCAGCGGTACCGGGACAGTGAACACCGGGGAGCTGTTTTTT
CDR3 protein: CASSGTGTVNTGELFF